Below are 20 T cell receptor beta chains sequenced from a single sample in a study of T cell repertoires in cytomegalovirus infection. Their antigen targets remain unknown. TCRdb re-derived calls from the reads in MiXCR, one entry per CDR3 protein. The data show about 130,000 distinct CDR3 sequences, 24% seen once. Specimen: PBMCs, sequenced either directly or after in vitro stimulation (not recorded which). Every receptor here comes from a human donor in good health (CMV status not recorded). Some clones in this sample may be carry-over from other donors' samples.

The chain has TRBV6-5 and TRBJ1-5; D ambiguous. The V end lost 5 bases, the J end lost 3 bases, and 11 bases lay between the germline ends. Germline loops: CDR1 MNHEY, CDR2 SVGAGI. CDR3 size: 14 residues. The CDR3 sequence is CASSEGPINQPQHF. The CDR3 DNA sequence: TGTGCCAGCAGTGAAGGACCGATCAATCAGCCCCAGCATTTT.

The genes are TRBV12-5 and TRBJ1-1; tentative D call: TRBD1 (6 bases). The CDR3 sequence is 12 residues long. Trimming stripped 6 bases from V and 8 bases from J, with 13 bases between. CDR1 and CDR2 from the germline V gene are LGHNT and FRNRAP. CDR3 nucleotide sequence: TGTGCTAGTGGCCTCAACAGGGCGGAAGCTTTCTTT. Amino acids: CASGLNRAEAFF.

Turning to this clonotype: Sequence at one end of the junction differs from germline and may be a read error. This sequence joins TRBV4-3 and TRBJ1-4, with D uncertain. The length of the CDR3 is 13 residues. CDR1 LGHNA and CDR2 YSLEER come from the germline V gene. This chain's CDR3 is CASSLLGNAKLFF. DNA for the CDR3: TGCGCCAGCAGCCTGCTCGGCAATGCAAAACTGTTTTTT.

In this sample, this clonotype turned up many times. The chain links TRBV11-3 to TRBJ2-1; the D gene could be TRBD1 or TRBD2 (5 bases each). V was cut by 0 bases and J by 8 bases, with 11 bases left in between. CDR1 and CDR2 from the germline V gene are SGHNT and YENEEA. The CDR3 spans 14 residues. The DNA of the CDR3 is TGTGCCAGCAGCTTAGATAGGGGAGTGCATGAGCAGTTCTTC. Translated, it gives CASSLDRGVHEQFF.

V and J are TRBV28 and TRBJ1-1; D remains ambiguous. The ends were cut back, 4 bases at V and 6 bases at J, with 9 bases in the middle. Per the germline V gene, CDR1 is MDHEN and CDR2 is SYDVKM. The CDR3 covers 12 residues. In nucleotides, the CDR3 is TGTGCCAGCAGTTCCTACTTTGCTGAAGCTTTCTTT. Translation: CASSSYFAEAFF.

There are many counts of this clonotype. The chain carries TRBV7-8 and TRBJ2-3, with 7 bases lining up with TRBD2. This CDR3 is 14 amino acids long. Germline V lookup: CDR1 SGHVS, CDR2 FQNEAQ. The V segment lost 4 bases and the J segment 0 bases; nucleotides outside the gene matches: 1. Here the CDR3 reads CASSSAGSTDTQYF. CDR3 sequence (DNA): TGTGCCAGCAGCTCAGCGGGAAGCACAGATACGCAGTATTTT.

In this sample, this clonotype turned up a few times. The CDR3 sequence is CASTSIRPGEGQGNTEAFF. The CDR3 coding sequence is TGTGCCAGCACCTCGATTCGCCCCGGGGAGGGACAGGGTAACACTGAAGCTTTCTTT. The gene calls are TRBV27 and TRBJ1-1; TRBD1 agrees at 9 bases. CDR1 is MNHEY, CDR2 SMNVEV, per germline (reference sequence). V dropped 7 bases and J dropped 2; count of bases not matched to a gene: 20. The CDR3 loop spans 19 amino acids.

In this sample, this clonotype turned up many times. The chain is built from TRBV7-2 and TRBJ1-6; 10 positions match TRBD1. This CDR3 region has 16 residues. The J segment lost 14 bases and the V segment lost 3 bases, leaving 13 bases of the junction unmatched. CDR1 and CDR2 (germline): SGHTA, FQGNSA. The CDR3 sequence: CASSFTTGGAGITLHF. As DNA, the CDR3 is TGTGCCAGCAGCTTCACGACAGGGGGCGCCGGCATCACCCTCCACTTT.

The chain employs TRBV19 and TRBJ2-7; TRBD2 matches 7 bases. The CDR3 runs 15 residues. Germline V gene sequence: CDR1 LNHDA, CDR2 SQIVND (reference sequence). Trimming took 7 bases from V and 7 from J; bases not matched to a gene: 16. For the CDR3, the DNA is TGTGCCAGTATTACCCGCCGGGAGGAACGGGGGGAGCAGTACTTC. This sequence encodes CASITRREERGEQYF.

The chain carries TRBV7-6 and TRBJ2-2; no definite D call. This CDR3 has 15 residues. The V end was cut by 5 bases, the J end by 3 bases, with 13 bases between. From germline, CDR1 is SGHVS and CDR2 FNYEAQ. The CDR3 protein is CASSAYPSYTGELFF. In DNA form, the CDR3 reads TGTGCCAGCAGCGCTTATCCTAGTTACACCGGGGAGCTGTTTTTT.

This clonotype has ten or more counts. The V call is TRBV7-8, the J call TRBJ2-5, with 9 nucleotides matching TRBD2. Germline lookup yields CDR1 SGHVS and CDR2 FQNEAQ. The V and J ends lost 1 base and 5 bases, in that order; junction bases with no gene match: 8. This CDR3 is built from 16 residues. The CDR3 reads CASSLVRLAGKETQYF. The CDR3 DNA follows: TGTGCCAGCAGCTTAGTGCGGCTAGCGGGAAAGGAGACCCAGTACTTC.

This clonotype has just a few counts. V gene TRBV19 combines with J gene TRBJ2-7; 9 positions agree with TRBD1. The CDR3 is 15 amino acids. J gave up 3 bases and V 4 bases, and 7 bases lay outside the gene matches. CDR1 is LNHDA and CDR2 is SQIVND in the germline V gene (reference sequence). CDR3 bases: TGTGCCAGTAGTACAACCGGGACAGGGCGCTACGAGCAGTACTTC. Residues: CASSTTGTGRYEQYF.

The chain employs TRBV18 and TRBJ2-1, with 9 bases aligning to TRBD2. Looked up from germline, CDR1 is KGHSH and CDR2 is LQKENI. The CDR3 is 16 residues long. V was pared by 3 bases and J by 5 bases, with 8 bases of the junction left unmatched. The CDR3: CASSPPGGRANNEQFF. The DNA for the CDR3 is TGTGCCAGCTCACCCCCCGGCGGGAGGGCTAACAATGAGCAGTTCTTC.

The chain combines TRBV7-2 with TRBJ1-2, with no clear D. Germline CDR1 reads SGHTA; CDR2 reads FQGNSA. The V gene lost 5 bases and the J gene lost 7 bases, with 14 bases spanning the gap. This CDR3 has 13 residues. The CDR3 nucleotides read TGTGCCAGCAGCCCCGCCGTGGGCCGTGGCTACACCTTC. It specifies CASSPAVGRGYTF.

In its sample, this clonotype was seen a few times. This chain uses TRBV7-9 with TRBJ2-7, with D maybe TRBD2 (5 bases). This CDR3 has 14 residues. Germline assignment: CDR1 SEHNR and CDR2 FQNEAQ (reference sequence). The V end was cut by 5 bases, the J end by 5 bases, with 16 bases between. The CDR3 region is CASSKSGFYDEQYF. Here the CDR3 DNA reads TGTGCCAGCAGCAAGTCGGGATTCTACGACGAGCAGTACTTC.

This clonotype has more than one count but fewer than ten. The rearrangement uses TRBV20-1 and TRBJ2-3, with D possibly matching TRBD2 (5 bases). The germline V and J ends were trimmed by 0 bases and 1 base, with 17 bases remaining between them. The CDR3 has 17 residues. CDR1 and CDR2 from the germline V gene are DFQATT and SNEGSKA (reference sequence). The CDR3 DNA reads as TGCAGTGCTAGAGATCACAAGCGGACCTGGGGCACAGATACGCAGTATTTT. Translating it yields CSARDHKRTWGTDTQYF.

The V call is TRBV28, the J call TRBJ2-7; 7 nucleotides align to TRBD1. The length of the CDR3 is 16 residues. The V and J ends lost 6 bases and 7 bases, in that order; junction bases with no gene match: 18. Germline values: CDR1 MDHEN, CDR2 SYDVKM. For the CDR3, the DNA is TGTGCCAGCAGCGCATCGGGACGACAGGGACGTCAGGAGCAGTACTTC. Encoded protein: CASSASGRQGRQEQYF. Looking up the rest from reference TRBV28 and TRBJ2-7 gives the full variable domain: DVKVTQSSRYLVKRTGEKVFLECVQDMDHENMFWYRQDPGLGLRLIYFSYDVKMKEKGDIPEGYSVSREKKERFSLILESASTNQTSMYLCASSASGRQGRQEQYFGPGTRLTVT.

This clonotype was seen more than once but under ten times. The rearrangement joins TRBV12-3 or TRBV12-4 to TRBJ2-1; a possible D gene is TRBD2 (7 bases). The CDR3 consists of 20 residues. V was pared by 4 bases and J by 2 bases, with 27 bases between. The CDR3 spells CASSWSVGREPQGTYNEQFF. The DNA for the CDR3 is TGTGCCAGCAGTTGGTCCGTCGGGCGGGAGCCCCAGGGGACCTACAATGAGCAGTTCTTC.

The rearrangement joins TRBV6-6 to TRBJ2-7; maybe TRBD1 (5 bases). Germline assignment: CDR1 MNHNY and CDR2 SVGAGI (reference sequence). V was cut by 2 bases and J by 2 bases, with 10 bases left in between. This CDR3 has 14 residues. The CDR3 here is CASSYEWGTYEQYF. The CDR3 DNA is TGTGCCAGCAGTTACGAGTGGGGCACCTACGAGCAGTACTTC.

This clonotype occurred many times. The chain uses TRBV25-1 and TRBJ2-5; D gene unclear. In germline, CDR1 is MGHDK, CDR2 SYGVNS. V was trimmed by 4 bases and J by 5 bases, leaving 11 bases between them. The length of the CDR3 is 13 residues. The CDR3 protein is CASSGSNGETQYF. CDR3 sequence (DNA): TGTGCCAGCAGTGGGTCTAACGGGGAGACCCAGTACTTC. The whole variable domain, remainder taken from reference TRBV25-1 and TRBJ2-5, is EADIYQTPRYLVIGTGKKITLECSQTMGHDKMYWYQQDPGMELHLIHYSYGVNSTEKGDLSSESTVSRIRTEHFPLTLESARPSHTSQYLCASSGSNGETQYFGPGTRLLVL.